This is a list of T cell receptor beta chains from one sample in a study of T cells in narcolepsy. The assay was immunoSEQ multiplex PCR, and TCRdb's table has in-frame clones only and misses some. The sample yields approximately 31,000 clones, more than 70% seen once. The sequencing sample was made of CD45RA- memory CD4+ T cells from PBMCs. These TCRs come from a human donor with narcolepsy. Each CDR3 is given with its conserved first and last residue. D genes are given only for firm matches. A row's size may be missing; if present it is once, few, many or a size class.

>TRBD1|TRBV11-2|NA|TRBJ1-1
TGTGCCAGCAGCACCCGACAGGGGAAGGGGAAAACTGAAGCTTTCTTT
CASSTRQGKGKTEAFF
>NA|TRBV6-6|NA|TRBJ2-4
TGTGCCAGCAGTCCTAGTCAAGCCAAAAACATTCAGTACTTC
CASSPSQAKNIQYF
>NA|TRBV5-6|NA|TRBJ2-1
TGTGCCAGCAGCTTGTGGGCTGCTACTAGGGAGTTCTTC
CASSLWAATREFF
>NA|TRBV6-1|NA|TRBJ2-1
TGTGCCAGCAGTGAAGCTACGGTCTCCTACAATGAGCAGTTCTTC
CASSEATVSYNEQFF
>TRBD1|TRBV7-3|NA|TRBJ1-3
TGTGCCAGCAGCTTGACTTCCGGGACAGGCAGCTCTGGAAACACCATATATTTT
CASSLTSGTGSSGNTIYF
>TRBD2|TRBV2|once|TRBJ2-2
TGTGCCAGCAGTTCCCTAGCGGCACTACGAAACACCGGGGAGCTGTTTTTT
CASSSLAALRNTGELFF
>NA|TRBV6-1|NA|TRBJ1-2
TGTGCCAGCAGTCTCTACCGGGACGGGATCTATGGCTACACCTTC
CASSLYRDGIYGYTF
>TRBD1|TRBV5-1|NA|TRBJ1-4
TGCGCCAGCAGCCCTGGGGGACAGGGTTCGGAAAAACTGTTTTTT
CASSPGGQGSEKLFF
>NA|TRBV6-1|NA|TRBJ1-1
TGTGCCAGCAGTTCCGGACCCGAGGGGGCTGAAGCTTTCTTT
CASSSGPEGAEAFF
>NA|TRBV7-9|NA|TRBJ2-4
TGTGCCAGCAGCTTATCGGGTCGGCTTACCCTCCAAGACATTCAGTACTTC
CASSLSGRLTLQDIQYF
>NA|TRBV28|NA|TRBJ1-4
TGTGCCAGCAGCCGCACAGGGTCAACTAATGAAAAACTGTTTTTT
CASSRTGSTNEKLFF
>NA|TRBV30|NA|TRBJ1-3
TGTGCCTGGACAGGGTTCGAAAACACCATATATTTT
CAWTGFENTIYF
>TRBD2|TRBV5-1|NA|TRBJ2-7
TGCGCCAGCAGCTTCAATCAACTAGCGGGGCTTTCGGACGAGCAGTACTTC
CASSFNQLAGLSDEQYF
>NA|TRBV12-5|NA|TRBJ1-2
TGTGCTAGTGGTTCAGGGACCTTCTATGGCTACACCTTC
CASGSGTFYGYTF
>TRBD2|TRBV27|NA|TRBJ2-3
TGTGCCAGCAGTTCCTGGACTAGCGGGGGAGATACGCAGTATTTT
CASSSWTSGGDTQYF
>NA|TRBV19|NA|TRBJ1-2
TGTGCCAGTAGTAACCCCGCATTGGTCCCCTTGGCCTATGGCTACACCTTC
CASSNPALVPLAYGYTF
>NA|TRBV6-1|few|TRBJ1-1
TGTGCCAGCAGTGAGGAGGGGCGGGGCCCTGAAGCTTTCTTT
CASSEEGRGPEAFF
>NA|TRBV7-9|NA|TRBJ1-5
TGTGCCAGCAGCCCGCAGGGAGATCAGCCCCAGCATTTT
CASSPQGDQPQHF
>TRBD1|TRBV4-1|NA|TRBJ1-6
TGCGCCAGCAGCCAAGAAACGACGGGACAGTATAATTCACCCCTCCACTTT
CASSQETTGQYNSPLHF
>TRBD1|TRBV5-1|NA|TRBJ1-1
TGCGCCAGCCGGACAGGGGGAGGAACTGAAGCTTTCTTT
CASRTGGGTEAFF
>NA|TRBV15|few|TRBJ1-3
TGTGCCACCAGCAGAGGGGGCTCTGGAAACACCATATATTTT
CATSRGGSGNTIYF
>TRBD1|TRBV30|NA|TRBJ1-2
TGTGCCTCACCTTGGACAGGGACCTTCGGCTACACCTTC
CASPWTGTFGYTF
>TRBD1|TRBV2|NA|TRBJ1-2
TGTGCCAGCAGTGAAAATCCGGGACAGGTACTCTATGGCTACACCTTC
CASSENPGQVLYGYTF
>NA|TRBV7-3|few|TRBJ2-3
TGTGCCAGCAGCGACTACAGGGAAGATACGCAGTATTTT
CASSDYREDTQYF
>TRBD1|TRBV6-6|once|TRBJ2-4
TGTGCCAGCAGACCCGGGACAGAAAAAAACATTCAGTACTTC
CASRPGTEKNIQYF
>NA|TRBV7-8|few|TRBJ2-7
TGTGCCAGCAGCTTTGGGGACGGACCCCTTGAGCAGTACTTC
CASSFGDGPLEQYF
>NA|TRBV12-5|NA|TRBJ1-1
TGTGCTAGTGGCGTAAACCGGGACACTGAAGCTTTCTTT
CASGVNRDTEAFF
>NA|TRBV5-6|NA|TRBJ1-1
TGTGCCAGCAGTCCCCCGGTTCGGGGCACTGAAGCTTTCTTT
CASSPPVRGTEAFF
>TRBD1|TRBV2|NA|TRBJ2-1
TGTGCCAGCAGTACGACAGGGGTGGACAATGAGCAGTTCTTC
CASSTTGVDNEQFF
>NA|TRBV9|NA|TRBJ1-2
TGTGCCAGCAGCGTAGGACCGGGCCCGGCTAACTATGGCTACACCTTC
CASSVGPGPANYGYTF
>NA|TRBV5-1|NA|TRBJ2-5
TGCGCCAGCAGCTTGCGAGGCAGCCAAGAGACCCAGTACTTC
CASSLRGSQETQYF
>NA|TRBV7-9|NA|TRBJ2-5
TGTGCCAGCAGCTTGGGGCCCGGTGGGACCCAGTACTTC
CASSLGPGGTQYF
>TRBD1|TRBV5-1|once|TRBJ1-5
TGCGCCAGCAGAGAAGGACAGGGGCGACATCAGCCCCAGCATTTT
CASREGQGRHQPQHF
>TRBD1|TRBV7-9|medium-sized|TRBJ1-1
TGTGCCAGCAGCTTAGGGGACAGAAACATGAACACTGAAGCTTTCTTT
CASSLGDRNMNTEAFF
>TRBD1|TRBV6-5|NA|TRBJ1-1
TGTGCCAGCAGTCCGGGACAGGGATTCACTGAAGCTTTCTTT
CASSPGQGFTEAFF
>TRBD1|TRBV6-1|NA|TRBJ1-5
TGTGCCAGCAGTGAAGGGGACAGGGGGCGCTTGGTGTACAATCAGCCCCAGCATTTT
CASSEGDRGRLVYNQPQHF
>NA|TRBV29-1|NA|TRBJ2-1
TGCAGCGTTGAAGATGTCCATGAGCAGTTCTTC
CSVEDVHEQFF
>TRBD1|TRBV29-1|NA|TRBJ1-1
TGCAGCGCCCTGGGACAGGGGAATACTGAAGCTTTCTTT
CSALGQGNTEAFF
>NA|TRBV5-1|NA|TRBJ1-1
TGCGCCAGCAAATCGACAGGGAACACTGAAGCTTTCTTT
CASKSTGNTEAFF
>NA|TRBV27|few|TRBJ1-5
TGTGCCAGCAGCAGCAGGGGTGGCAATCAGCCCCAGCATTTT
CASSSRGGNQPQHF
>NA|TRBV6-5|NA|TRBJ2-5
TGTGCCAGCAGCGGGACGGGGACCCAGTACTTC
CASSGTGTQYF
>TRBD1|TRBV6-1|once|TRBJ1-2
TGTGCCAGCAGTGAGGTACAGGGGGTCGGCTACACCTTC
CASSEVQGVGYTF
>NA|TRBV5-1|NA|TRBJ1-3
TGCGCCAGCAGGCCGACCTGGGGGTCTGGAAACACCATATATTTT
CASRPTWGSGNTIYF
>TRBD1|TRBV19|NA|TRBJ2-1
TGTGCCAGTAGACTGGGACAGAACAATGAGCAGTTCTTC
CASRLGQNNEQFF
>NA|TRBV6-5|NA|TRBJ1-6
TGTGCCAGCAGTTCCCAAACGGGACGGGATAATTCACCCCTCCACTTT
CASSSQTGRDNSPLHF
>NA|TRBV5-1|NA|TRBJ2-2
TGCGCCAGCAGCCCCGCCGGTCCAGGGACCGGGGAGCTGTTTTTT
CASSPAGPGTGELFF
>NA|TRBV30|NA|TRBJ2-7
TGTGCCTGGAGTTTTCCTAGCGCGAGCTCCTACGAGCAGTACTTC
CAWSFPSASSYEQYF
>NA|TRBV19|NA|TRBJ1-5
TGTGCCAGTAGTATCGGGGTCAATCAGCCCCAGCATTTT
CASSIGVNQPQHF
>NA|TRBV18|NA|TRBJ1-1
TGTGCCAGCTCACCGTCCCCGGGGGACCCCATGAGGACTGAAGCTTTCTTT
CASSPSPGDPMRTEAFF
>TRBD1|TRBV27|once|TRBJ1-6
TGTGCCAGCAGCAGGGGGGATTCACCCCTCCACTTT
CASSRGDSPLHF
>NA|TRBV5-6|NA|TRBJ1-1
TGTGCCAGCAGCTTCGCACGCGGCACTGAAGCTTTCTTT
CASSFARGTEAFF
>TRBD1|TRBV6-5|once|TRBJ2-7
TGTGCCAGCAGGGGGACAGGGATCTACGAGCAGTACTTC
CASRGTGIYEQYF
>NA|TRBV5-1|few|TRBJ2-3
TGCGCCAGCAGCTTGCAAACTTCAACAGATACGCAGTATTTT
CASSLQTSTDTQYF
>TRBD1|TRBV4-1|NA|TRBJ1-2
TGCGCCAGCAGCCTGGCCGGACAGGGGGCTTCATTTGGCTACACCTTC
CASSLAGQGASFGYTF
>NA|TRBV2|NA|TRBJ2-7
TGTGCCAGCAGTGAAGAATACGAGCAGTACTTC
CASSEEYEQYF